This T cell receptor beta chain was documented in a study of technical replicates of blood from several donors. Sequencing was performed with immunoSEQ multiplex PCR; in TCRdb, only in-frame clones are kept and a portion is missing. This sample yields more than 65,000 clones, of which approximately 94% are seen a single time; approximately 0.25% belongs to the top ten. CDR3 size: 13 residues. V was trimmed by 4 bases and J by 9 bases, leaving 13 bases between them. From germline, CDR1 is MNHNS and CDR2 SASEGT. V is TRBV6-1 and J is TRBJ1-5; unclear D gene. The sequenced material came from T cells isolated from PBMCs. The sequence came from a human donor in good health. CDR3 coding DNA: TGTGCCAGCAGTGCCACCAATAGTCGGCCCCAGCATTTT. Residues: CASSATNSRPQHF.